The 31 T cell receptor beta chains reported below all come from one sample, sequenced in a study of T cell responses to AZD1222 COVID-19 vaccine (dated by TCRdb to the early 2020s). Libraries were built with the immunoSEQ multiplex PCR assay. Sourced from immuneACCESS, this table was stored by TCRdb with only in-frame sequences that have V and J called. A share of the clones is absent; for the studies checked, an unresolved V gene accounts for under half, and the remainder has no known explanation. The sample records around 83,000 clones, 88% of which are singletons. The ten largest clones capture about 19% of the sample. The time point label of this sample denotes: baseline before first vaccination. The sample consisted of peripheral blood, taken on day 0 of AZD1222 vaccination. The origin of the receptors is an adult in good health.

J is TRBJ1-6 and V is TRBV7-2; no definite D call. Trimming left V 5 bases short and J 3 bases short, with 11 bases between. Per the germline V gene, CDR1 is SGHTA and CDR2 is FQGNSA. This CDR3 comprises 15 residues. The CDR3 coding sequence is TGTGCCAGCAGCCTCGTCAGGTTCTATAATTCACCCCTCCACTTT. Encoded protein: CASSLVRFYNSPLHF.

The chain carries TRBV27 and TRBJ2-7; 9 bases agree with TRBD1. V trimming: 5 bases; J trimming: 6 bases; junction bases outside the gene matches: 8. Germline CDR1 and CDR2: MNHEY and SMNVEV (reference sequence). The CDR3 consists of 14 residues. CDR3 nucleotide sequence: TGTGCCAGCAGTGTAGGACAGGGGATGCGCGAGCAGTACTTC. This sequence encodes CASSVGQGMREQYF.

The J gene is TRBJ2-6, the V gene TRBV4-3; D call uncertain. This CDR3 contains 17 residues. Germline assignment: CDR1 LGHNA and CDR2 YSLEER. The V and J ends lost 0 bases and 0 bases respectively, with 9 bases between them. This CDR3 is CASSQDLQPSGANVLTF. CDR3 in DNA: TGCGCCAGCAGCCAAGATCTTCAGCCCTCTGGGGCCAACGTCCTGACTTTC.

The chain combines TRBV6-4 with TRBJ2-7; the match to TRBD1 covers 7 bases. Germline CDR1 and CDR2: MRHNA and SNTAGT. Germline trimming cut 7 bases from V and 2 bases from J; bases unmatched to any gene: 11. CDR3 length: 15 residues. The CDR3 is CASTSGTVSPYEQYF. For the CDR3, the DNA is TGTGCCAGCACTTCCGGGACAGTTAGCCCCTACGAGCAGTACTTC.

This chain uses TRBV4-3 with TRBJ2-4; D unclear. V shed 4 bases and J shed 3 bases, with 7 bases lying between them. CDR3 length equals 13 residues. CDR1 is LGHNA, CDR2 YSLEER, per germline. The CDR3 loop reads CASSRNGKNIQYF. CDR3 coding DNA: TGCGCCAGCAGCCGTAACGGCAAAAACATTCAGTACTTC.

The chain combines TRBV25-1 with TRBJ1-2, with a tentative D call TRBD1 (5 bases). Trimming removed 2 bases at V and 8 bases at J, with 12 bases between. Germline CDR1 reads MGHDK; CDR2 reads SYGVNS. CDR3 size: 13 residues. As DNA, the CDR3 is TGTGCCAGCAGTGAACAGGGCCAAGGGGGCTACACCTTC. This gives the protein CASSEQGQGGYTF.

The rearrangement links TRBV28 to TRBJ1-2, with 10 bases lining up with TRBD1. The CDR3 totals 14 residues. The V gene end was trimmed by 6 bases and the J gene end by 2 bases; junction bases not matched to a gene: 3. Germline CDR1 reads MDHEN; CDR2 reads SYDVKM. CDR3 in DNA: TGTGCCAGCAGGTCGGGACAGGGGAACTATGGCTACACCTTC. Its translation is CASRSGQGNYGYTF.

The chain has TRBV9 and TRBJ2-7; 10 bases match TRBD1. The V gene's germline CDR1 is SGDLS and CDR2 YYNGEE. The CDR3 has 13 residues. The junction had 1 base not matched to a gene; V was cut back by 4 bases and J by 3 bases. The CDR3 spells CASSWDRGYEQYF. The CDR3 DNA sequence: TGTGCCAGCAGCTGGGACAGGGGCTACGAGCAGTACTTC.

CDR3 loop: CASRLGLIDTQYF. The CDR3 nucleotides are TGTGCCAGCAGACTGGGACTTATAGATACGCAGTATTTT. The genes are TRBV2 and TRBJ2-3, with D possibly being TRBD2 (6 bases). The V gene lost 6 bases and the J gene lost 5 bases, with 12 bases spanning the gap. Germline lookup yields CDR1 SNHLY and CDR2 FYNNEI. The CDR3 runs to 13 residues.

The V and J genes are TRBV24-1 and TRBJ2-5; D ambiguous. The germline CDR1 and CDR2 sequences are KGHDR and SFDVKD. This CDR3 is 13 amino acids long. Trimming took off 3 bases at V and 7 bases at J, with 11 bases between the two ends. CDR3 DNA sequence: TGTGCCACCAGTGATGAGGACGGCGGGACCCAGTACTTC. This codes for CATSDEDGGTQYF.

V is TRBV7-8 and J is TRBJ2-2; 9 positions agree with TRBD2. Germline V lookup: CDR1 SGHVS, CDR2 FQNEAQ. The V gene end was trimmed by 5 bases and the J gene end by 6 bases; junction bases not matched to a gene: 7. This CDR3 contains 15 residues. CDR3 protein: CASSPGTSRAGELFF. The CDR3 DNA reads TGTGCCAGCAGCCCGGGGACTAGCCGGGCCGGGGAGCTGTTTTTT.

The rearrangement joins TRBV19 to TRBJ1-4; the match to TRBD1 covers 10 bases. The CDR3 sequence is 13 residues long. V gave up 5 bases and J gave up 6 bases; unmatched junction bases: 0. CDR1 and CDR2 (germline): LNHDA, SQIVND (reference sequence). The CDR3 sequence: CASSGQGDEKLFF. CDR3 in DNA: TGTGCCAGTAGTGGACAGGGGGATGAAAAACTGTTTTTT.

The rearrangement links TRBV7-6 to TRBJ2-7; D may correspond to TRBD1 or TRBD2 (6 bases each). V lost 0 bases to trimming and J lost 3 bases, with 9 bases between them. Germline CDR1 is SGHVS and CDR2 is FNYEAQ. This CDR3 comprises 14 residues. CDR3 in DNA: TGTGCCAGCAGCTTAGCGGGGGGCTACTACGAGCAGTACTTC. As protein: CASSLAGGYYEQYF.

V is TRBV4-2 and J is TRBJ1-2, with 9 bases matching TRBD1. The germline V gene has CDR1 LGHNA and CDR2 YNFKEQ. The ends lost 4 bases at V and 8 bases at J; junction bases unmatched: 14. This CDR3 contains 16 residues. The CDR3 loop reads CASSPQVSGQGFGYTF. As DNA, the CDR3 is TGTGCCAGCAGCCCCCAAGTGTCGGGACAGGGCTTCGGCTACACCTTC.

The chain has TRBV20-1 and TRBJ2-2; no clear D gene. The CDR3 covers 11 residues. The V end lost 7 bases, the J end lost 6 bases, and 9 bases lay between the germline ends. Per the germline V gene, CDR1 is DFQATT and CDR2 is SNEGSKA (reference sequence). CDR3 residues: CSGGWSGELFF. The CDR3 DNA reads TGCAGTGGGGGTTGGTCCGGGGAGCTGTTTTTT.

The rearrangement uses TRBV12-3 or TRBV12-4 and TRBJ2-6, with D unresolved. The CDR3 has 12 amino acids. V shed 10 bases and J shed 2 bases, with 6 bases lying between them. CDR3 bases: TGTGCCACCACGGCTGGGGCCAACGTCCTGACTTTC. Translation: CATTAGANVLTF.

The chain links TRBV5-8 to TRBJ1-4; 8 nucleotides agree with TRBD1. J was trimmed by 0 bases and V by 4 bases; bases with no gene match: 8. This CDR3 region has 17 residues. Germline V lookup: CDR1 SGHTS, CDR2 YDEGEE. CDR3 in DNA: TGTGCCAGCAGCCCCCGGGACAGGCTCGCAACTAATGAAAAACTGTTTTTT. As protein: CASSPRDRLATNEKLFF.

This clone was observed once. CDR3 in amino acids: CASSPRPDRERYGYTF. CDR3 nucleotides: TGTGCCAGCTCACCACGGCCCGACAGGGAACGATATGGCTACACCTTC. The chain combines TRBV18 with TRBJ1-2, with 7 bases fitting TRBD1. The V segment lost 1 base and the J segment 5 bases; nucleotides outside the gene matches: 10. CDR1 KGHSH and CDR2 LQKENI come from the germline V gene. The CDR3 length is 16 residues.

The rearrangement links TRBV19 to TRBJ1-6, with D hard to call. V lost 6 bases and J lost 3, with 6 bases in between. CDR1 and CDR2 from the germline V gene are LNHDA and SQIVND (reference sequence). The CDR3 is 13 amino acids. The CDR3 is CASRDYYNSPLHF. In DNA form, the CDR3 reads TGTGCCAGTAGGGACTACTATAATTCACCCCTCCACTTT.

This clone appeared a single time. The chain is built from TRBV28 and TRBJ2-1; 11 nucleotides line up with TRBD2. Looked up from germline, CDR1 is MDHEN and CDR2 is SYDVKM. The ends lost 4 bases at V and 3 bases at J; junction bases unmatched: 5. The CDR3 spans 16 residues. In nucleotides, the CDR3 is TGTGCCAGCAGTTGGACTAGCGGGCACTACTACAATGAGCAGTTCTTC. It is translated as CASSWTSGHYYNEQFF.

V is TRBV19 and J is TRBJ1-5, with TRBD1 matching 7 bases. The CDR3 covers 15 residues. Germline CDR1 and CDR2: LNHDA and SQIVND (reference sequence). V dropped 3 bases and J dropped 5; count of bases not matched to a gene: 7. The DNA of the CDR3 is TGTGCCAGTAGTATCTTTTCAGGGGGTGATCAGCCCCAGCATTTT. Its translation: CASSIFSGGDQPQHF.

The chain combines TRBV9 with TRBJ2-5; maybe TRBD1 (5 bases). V lost 0 bases, J lost 3 bases, and 9 bases lay in between. Germline assignment: CDR1 SGDLS and CDR2 YYNGEE. This CDR3 is 14 amino acids long. The CDR3 loop is CASSVEVGEETQYF. The DNA of the CDR3 is TGTGCCAGCAGCGTAGAGGTAGGGGAAGAGACCCAGTACTTC.

The chain joins TRBV7-2 to TRBJ1-2; D call uncertain. There are 14 residues in the CDR3. CDR1 and CDR2 from the germline V gene are SGHTA and FQGNSA. Trimming shortened V by 0 bases and J by 2 bases, and 7 bases separated the two germline ends. The CDR3 nucleotides are TGTGCCAGCAGCTTAGCGTGGGGAAACTATGGCTACACCTTC. Residues: CASSLAWGNYGYTF.

This clone was seen a single time. The chain employs TRBV6-5 and TRBJ1-6, with D perhaps matching TRBD1 (6 bases). Trimming shortened V by 0 bases and J by 6 bases, and 12 bases separated the two germline ends. The CDR3 runs 16 residues. Germline assignment: CDR1 MNHEY and CDR2 SVGAGI. As DNA, the CDR3 is TGTGCCAGCAGTTACTCAGACAGGCTATCTAATTCACCCCTCCACTTT. As protein: CASSYSDRLSNSPLHF.

For this clone: The sample carries other DNA sequences with the same CDR3. This rearrangement joins TRBV6-4 to TRBJ2-2; 9 positions agree with TRBD2. Germline CDR1 MRHNA, CDR2 SNTAGT. The CDR3 covers 16 residues. Unmatched junction bases numbered 2, after V lost 0 bases and J lost 3 bases. CDR3 loop: CASSDSTSGDTGELFF. The CDR3 region has the DNA TGTGCCAGCAGTGACTCGACTAGCGGAGACACCGGGGAGCTGTTTTTT.

The count of this clone is one. V usage is TRBV7-3 and J usage is TRBJ1-2; D is possibly TRBD1 (5 bases). Germline V gene data show CDR1 as SGHTA and CDR2 as FQGTGA. Trimming stripped 3 bases from V and 6 bases from J, with 14 bases between. The CDR3 runs 14 residues. The CDR3 DNA is TGTGCCAGCAGCTTGGGGTCGCGGGGGGATGGCTACACCTTC. As protein: CASSLGSRGDGYTF.

A few counts support this clone. The chain joins TRBV19 to TRBJ1-5, with D maybe TRBD1 (5 bases). V lost 5 bases and J lost 4, with 15 bases in between. Looked up from germline, CDR1 is LNHDA and CDR2 is SQIVND (reference sequence). The CDR3 totals 15 residues. The CDR3, as DNA: TGTGCCAGTAGTCCGAGGGACGGTGGAAATCAGCCCCAGCATTTT. Protein product: CASSPRDGGNQPQHF.

The rearrangement links TRBV28 to TRBJ1-2; tentatively, D is TRBD1 (5 bases). V lost 4 bases, J lost 8 bases, and 8 bases lay in between. Germline CDR1 MDHEN, CDR2 SYDVKM. The CDR3 sequence is 11 residues long. The CDR3 bases are TGTGCCAGCAGTTCAGGGTGGGGCTACACCTTC. Its translation is CASSSGWGYTF.

This sequence joins TRBV19 and TRBJ1-4; 10 bases are shared with TRBD1. The CDR3 contains 16 residues. CDR1 is LNHDA, CDR2 SQIVND, per germline (reference sequence). V trimming: 5 bases; J trimming: 4 bases; junction bases outside the gene matches: 7. DNA of the CDR3: TGTGCCAGTAGTGGGGACAGGGGAAGAGGTAATGAAAAACTGTTTTTT. As protein: CASSGDRGRGNEKLFF.

The chain is built from TRBV5-1 and TRBJ2-2, with D perhaps TRBD1 (5 bases). Trimming cost V 6 bases and J 2 bases, with 11 bases left between them. Germline CDR1 and CDR2: SGHRS and YFSETQ. CDR3 length: 14 residues. The CDR3 loop reads CASTHQGNTGELFF. For the CDR3, the DNA is TGCGCCAGCACCCACCAGGGAAACACCGGGGAGCTGTTTTTT. The full variable domain, rest sourced from reference TRBV5-1 and TRBJ2-2, is KAGVTQTPRYLIKTRGQQVTLSCSPISGHRSVSWYQQTPGQGLQFLFEYFSETQRNKGNFPGRFSGRQFSNSRSEMNVSTLELGDSALYLCASTHQGNTGELFFGEGSRLTVL.

The chain employs TRBV7-2 and TRBJ2-1; no clear D gene. Germline V CDR1 and CDR2: SGHTA, FQGNSA. There are 14 residues in the CDR3. The ends were cut back, 0 bases at V and 6 bases at J, with 9 bases in the middle. The CDR3 DNA follows: TGTGCCAGCAGCTTAGCTTACTTAGGCAATGAGCAGTTCTTC. It is translated as CASSLAYLGNEQFF.